This T cell receptor beta chain came from a study of T cells in Graves' hyperthyroidism and ophthalmopathy. The study, taken as a whole, reports: A median around 6 months before onset, the model predicted ophthalmopathy. In blood, most of the thyroid clonotypes expanded above 0.001 were also present.

Using more than 8 ml of fresh peripheral blood, PBMCs were prepared. The V gene's germline CDR1 is SQVTM and CDR2 ANQGSEA. The CDR3 covers 16 residues. J gave up 3 bases and V 0 bases, and 10 bases lay outside the gene matches. Note on this clonotype: Antigen specificity is unknown.

It was RNA transcripts that yielded the amplified TCR beta CDR3 regions. The HTBI primer set was used in a first-round RT-PCR of the TCR CDR3. MiXCR was run by TCRdb on the multiplex PCR reads, yielding one entry per CDR3 protein. The sample yields around 340,000 distinct CDR3 sequences, about a sixth seen once. The genes are TRBV29-1 and TRBJ1-2, with 7 bases aligning to TRBD1. The receptor was derived from a woman aged 25 to 45 with Graves' hyperthyroidism that later progressed to Graves' ophthalmopathy. The sequenced sample was blood. Here the CDR3 DNA reads TGCAGCGTTGAAGATGCGGAGACAGGGAAGGACTATGGCTACACCTTC. Encoded protein: CSVEDAETGKDYGYTF.